The 26 T cell receptor beta chains reported below all come from one sample, sequenced in a study of cytomegalovirus exposure and HLA in healthy donors. Only in-frame clones appear in the TCRdb table, and some are missing; sequencing was by immunoSEQ multiplex PCR. Altogether over 130,000 clones are present, approximately 86% being singletons, with the ten largest covering roughly 9%. Sequencing was performed on PBMCs. These receptor sequences come from a young man in good health and CMV-seropositive.

This clone was detected once. The chain employs TRBV10-3 and TRBJ2-7; D remains unclear. Germline-derived CDR1 and CDR2 are ENHRY and SYGVKD. This CDR3 has 12 residues. Trimming took off 2 bases at V and 3 bases at J, with 5 bases between the two ends. The chain's CDR3 is CAISEENYEQYF. For the CDR3, the DNA is TGTGCCATCAGTGAGGAGAACTACGAGCAGTACTTC.

The chain employs TRBV7-9 and TRBJ1-2; D is unresolved. There are 19 residues in the CDR3. V was trimmed by 5 bases and J by 2 bases, leaving 27 bases between them. CDR1 is SEHNR, CDR2 FQNEAQ, per germline (reference sequence). CDR3 DNA: TGTGCCAGCAGCACAACTAATCCCCACAGTCGAACGGGAAACTATGGCTACACCTTC. It yields the protein CASSTTNPHSRTGNYGYTF.

The chain uses TRBV21-1 and TRBJ2-7; TRBD2 was called by the table and not checked on the DNA. TRBV21-1 is given as a pseudogene. The CDR3 contains 14 residues. CDR3 region: CASSKLSGTYEQYF. The CDR3 region has the DNA TGTGCCAGCAGCAAACTTTCCGGGACCTACGAGCAGTACTTC.

The rearrangement uses TRBV11-2 and TRBJ2-1; TRBD1 aligns across 9 bases. The V gene end was trimmed by 1 base and the J gene end by 1 base; junction bases not matched to a gene: 8. CDR3 length: 18 amino acids. Germline CDR1 is SGHAT and CDR2 is FQNNGV. The CDR3 DNA follows: TGTGCCAGCAGCTTAGGTCGTACAGGGGGCATGTCCTACAATGAGCAGTTCTTC. Its protein product is CASSLGRTGGMSYNEQFF.

The chain recombines TRBV30 with TRBJ1-5; 10 bases are shared with TRBD1. The germline gives CDR1 GTSNPN, CDR2 SVGIG (reference sequence). Trimming removed 4 bases from V and 5 bases from J; junction bases left unmatched: 2. CDR3 length: 13 amino acids. CDR3 DNA sequence: TGTGCCTGGAATGGACAGGGGGATCAGCCCCAGCATTTT. As protein: CAWNGQGDQPQHF.

V and J are TRBV5-4 and TRBJ1-5, with D perhaps TRBD1 (6 bases). V gave up 4 bases and J gave up 3 bases, with 14 bases separating them. Germline V CDR1 and CDR2: SGHNT, YYREEE (reference sequence). The CDR3 sequence is 15 residues long. CDR3 sequence (DNA): TGTGCCAGCAGCCAAGAGCAGGGGCACAATCAGCCCCAGCATTTT. Amino acid sequence: CASSQEQGHNQPQHF.

This clone was picked up a small number of times. This chain links TRBV7-8 with TRBJ2-5; weak D call: TRBD2 (6 bases). The CDR3 spans 16 residues. Looked up from germline, CDR1 is SGHVS and CDR2 is FQNEAQ. V shed 1 base and J shed 4 bases, with 16 bases lying between them. CDR3 in amino acids: CASSLGVGGLGETQYF. The CDR3, as DNA: TGTGCCAGCAGCTTAGGAGTGGGGGGACTCGGAGAGACCCAGTACTTC.

The chain uses TRBV11-3 and TRBJ2-2; maybe TRBD2 (5 bases). Trimming removed 3 bases from V and 2 bases from J, with 7 bases in between. The CDR3 contains 14 residues. Germline values: CDR1 SGHNT, CDR2 YENEEA. The CDR3 DNA reads as TGTGCCAGCAGCTTTGGAGGAAACACCGGGGAGCTGTTTTTT. It is translated as CASSFGGNTGELFF.

This clone has just one count. The chain uses TRBV2 and TRBJ2-1; 8 bases are shared with TRBD1. The CDR3 contains 15 residues. Looked up from germline, CDR1 is SNHLY and CDR2 is FYNNEI. The J segment lost 9 bases and the V segment lost 10 bases, leaving 17 bases of the junction unmatched. Here the CDR3 reads CATSGGGIRTGEQFF. The CDR3 region has the DNA TGTGCCACATCAGGGGGCGGAATCCGTACGGGTGAGCAGTTCTTC.

V gene TRBV9 combines with J gene TRBJ2-2; TRBD1 agrees at 7 bases. The CDR3 totals 15 residues. Germline CDR1 SGDLS, CDR2 YYNGEE. V lost 6 bases and J lost 0; bases outside the gene matches: 5. CDR3 amino acids: CASNIGTANTGELFF. CDR3 nucleotide sequence: TGTGCCAGCAATATCGGGACAGCGAACACCGGGGAGCTGTTTTTT.

This chain uses TRBV16 with TRBJ1-1; D is possibly TRBD1 (6 bases). This CDR3 spans 16 amino acids. Germline values: CDR1 KGHSY, CDR2 FQNENV. Trimming removed 0 bases from V and 4 bases from J, with 15 bases in between. The CDR3 DNA reads as TGTGCCAGCAGCCAATCTCCGCGGACAGAAACCACTGAAGCTTTCTTT. Its protein product is CASSQSPRTETTEAFF.

V is TRBV6-1 and J is TRBJ1-1; D uncertain. Germline loops: CDR1 MNHNS, CDR2 SASEGT. This CDR3 is built from 14 residues. V gave up 0 bases and J gave up 3 bases, with 8 bases separating them. CDR3 nucleotide sequence: TGTGCCAGCAGTGAAGCGGGCCCGGACACTGAAGCTTTCTTT. It specifies CASSEAGPDTEAFF.

With regard to this clone: This specimen includes other DNA sequences encoding the same CDR3. The genes are TRBV18 and TRBJ1-5, with 11 positions matching TRBD1. Germline trimming cut 3 bases from V and 2 bases from J; bases unmatched to any gene: 0. CDR3 size: 15 residues. The germline V gene encodes CDR1 KGHSH and CDR2 LQKENI. The CDR3 region has the DNA TGTGCCAGCTCACCGGGACAGGGGGGCAATCAGCCCCAGCATTTT. It is translated as CASSPGQGGNQPQHF.

The gene calls are TRBV2 and TRBJ2-7; possibly TRBD1 for D (6 bases). The CDR3 loop spans 13 amino acids. Germline loops: CDR1 SNHLY, CDR2 FYNNEI. V lost 7 bases, J lost 3 bases, and 13 bases lay in between. The CDR3 DNA follows: TGTGCCAGCAACCGGGACAATTACTACGAGCAGTACTTC. Translation gives CASNRDNYYEQYF.

This clone was found once. The rearrangement joins TRBV5-1 to TRBJ1-2, with TRBD1 matching over 10 bases. Germline-derived CDR1 and CDR2 are SGHRS and YFSETQ. V lost 4 bases and J lost 7; bases outside the gene matches: 4. CDR3 length: 13 residues. CDR3: CASSVGQGGGYTF. CDR3 nucleotide sequence: TGCGCCAGCAGCGTTGGACAGGGGGGTGGCTACACCTTC.

The rearrangement links TRBV6-5 to TRBJ1-1; possibly TRBD1 for D (6 bases). The V gene's germline CDR1 is MNHEY and CDR2 SVGAGI. The CDR3 is 14 amino acids. V gave up 4 bases and J gave up 6 bases, with 15 bases separating them. The CDR3 here is CASSLLGRGAEAFF. CDR3 sequence (DNA): TGTGCCAGCAGTTTACTGGGCAGGGGCGCTGAAGCTTTCTTT.

The rearrangement links TRBV2 to TRBJ1-5, with D possibly being TRBD1 (6 bases). The CDR3 runs to 14 residues. Trimming left V 8 bases short and J 2 bases short, with 13 bases between. From germline, CDR1 is SNHLY and CDR2 FYNNEI. CDR3 bases: TGTGCCAGCGACGGGGGGCGCGGCAATCAGCCCCAGCATTTT. Translated: CASDGGRGNQPQHF.

The rearrangement uses TRBV18 and TRBJ2-3, with 10 bases matching TRBD2. CDR3 length equals 16 residues. J lost 5 bases, V lost 5 bases, and 10 bases had no gene match. Per the germline V gene, CDR1 is KGHSH and CDR2 is LQKENI. The CDR3 bases are TGTGCCAGCTCAACTCGAGTAGCGGGGGGTAAAGATACGCAGTATTTT. It translates to CASSTRVAGGKDTQYF.

V usage is TRBV19 and J usage is TRBJ1-5; D may be TRBD1 (6 bases). V lost 5 bases and J 0 bases, leaving 11 bases between the germline ends. The germline gives CDR1 LNHDA, CDR2 SQIVND (reference sequence). CDR3 length: 15 amino acids. The CDR3 region has the DNA TGTGCCAGTAGTTGGACAGACAATAGCAATCAGCCCCAGCATTTT. Its protein product is CASSWTDNSNQPQHF.

The chain combines TRBV19 with TRBJ1-5; 7 bases are a match to TRBD1. Germline CDR1 LNHDA, CDR2 SQIVND (reference sequence). V shed 6 bases and J 6 bases; nucleotides not matched to a gene: 11. This CDR3 contains 15 residues. The CDR3 reads CASRYQQGTVQPQHF. The CDR3 DNA is TGTGCCAGTAGATATCAGCAGGGGACAGTTCAGCCCCAGCATTTT.

The rearrangement joins TRBV27 to TRBJ1-1; D remains ambiguous. Germline values: CDR1 MNHEY, CDR2 SMNVEV (reference sequence). V lost 7 bases to trimming and J lost 1 base, with 10 bases between them. The CDR3 has 13 residues. CDR3 region: CASMRAQNTEAFF. DNA for the CDR3: TGTGCCAGCATGAGGGCCCAGAACACTGAAGCTTTCTTT.

The DNA for the CDR3 is TGTGCCAGCAGAAAAACCGGGACAGGGGGCGGAGGTGGTAATGAAAAACTGTTTTTT. Residues: CASRKTGTGGGGGNEKLFF. The chain carries TRBV27 and TRBJ1-4; TRBD1 aligns across 12 bases. There are 19 residues in the CDR3. V shed 6 bases and J 4 bases; nucleotides not matched to a gene: 15. Germline values: CDR1 MNHEY, CDR2 SMNVEV (reference sequence).

The genes are TRBV7-8 and TRBJ2-5; D is unclear. CDR1 and CDR2 (germline): SGHVS, FQNEAQ. The germline V and J ends were trimmed by 1 base and 2 bases, with 5 bases remaining between them. The CDR3 is made up of 13 amino acids. The CDR3 reads CASSLGQQETQYF. The CDR3 coding sequence is TGTGCCAGCAGCTTAGGTCAGCAAGAGACCCAGTACTTC.

The rearrangement joins TRBV6-5 to TRBJ1-1; no clear D gene. With 6 bases removed from V and 1 base from J, the gap between germline ends came to 15 bases. The CDR3 length is 15 residues. Germline V gene lookup returns CDR1 MNHEY and CDR2 SVGAGI. The CDR3 DNA follows: TGTGCCAGCAGGGGCCAGGATGGGTGGAACACTGAAGCTTTCTTT. Translated, it gives CASRGQDGWNTEAFF.

The chain links TRBV6-5 to TRBJ1-4, with 7 positions matching TRBD1. The V gene end was trimmed by 0 bases and the J gene end by 5 bases; junction bases not matched to a gene: 3. CDR1 is MNHEY, CDR2 SVGAGI, per germline. This CDR3 is 15 amino acids long. The CDR3 protein is CASSYSDRLNEKLFF. The CDR3 DNA follows: TGTGCCAGCAGTTACTCGGACAGGTTGAATGAAAAACTGTTTTTT.

The rearrangement uses TRBV6-1 and TRBJ2-7; D is perhaps TRBD1 (6 bases). Trimming took 4 bases from V and 1 from J, leaving 17 bases between them. The CDR3 is made up of 16 amino acids. Germline CDR1 reads MNHNS; CDR2 reads SASEGT. The CDR3 nucleotides are TGTGCCAGCAGTGGAAACAGGGAGCAGGGTTCCTACGAGCAGTACTTC. Its translation: CASSGNREQGSYEQYF.